This T cell receptor beta chain derives from a study of blood T cell repertoires in COVID-19. Sequencing was performed with immunoSEQ multiplex PCR; in TCRdb, only in-frame clones are kept and a portion is missing. The repertoire holds about 240,000 clones, about four fifths seen once, with roughly 2% in the top ten. The receptor's source is a man aged 25 to 40 who had recovered from COVID-19. Sequencing input: peripheral blood.

The CDR3 DNA follows: TGTGCCAGCAGCGGGGGCCACAACTACGAGCAGTACTTC. It yields the protein CASSGGHNYEQYF. The chain combines TRBV9 with TRBJ2-7, with D perhaps TRBD1 (5 bases). This CDR3 has 13 amino acids. Germline CDR1 is SGDLS and CDR2 is YYNGEE. Trimming removed 3 bases at V and 3 bases at J, with 10 bases between.